The 5 T cell receptor beta chains in this list originate from one sample, sequenced in a study of vaccination effects on CD4 cells after COVID-19. Repertoires were generated with immunoSEQ multiplex PCR, while TCRdb's copy carries only in-frame clones and drops some. The sample includes roughly 45,000 clones, roughly 72% of them seen just once. These TCRs' antigens remain unknown. Once cultured for 10 days, the cells underwent separation to obtain CD4+ T cells. Either the mRNA-1273 or the BNT162b2 vaccine was given to participants as two doses. This specimen consisted of CD4+ T cells from PBMCs cultured without peptide, obtained after COVID-19 vaccination. The receptor source for this set is a human donor who received a COVID-19 vaccine.

V and J are TRBV5-1 and TRBJ2-3; possible D gene TRBD2, 5 bases. V was trimmed by 0 bases and J by 3 bases, leaving 11 bases between them. In germline, CDR1 is SGHRS, CDR2 YFSETQ. This CDR3 has 15 residues. In DNA, the CDR3 is TGCGCCAGCAGCTTGGGGAATTCGGGAACAGATACGCAGTATTTT. As protein: CASSLGNSGTDTQYF.

V and J are TRBV18 and TRBJ2-1, with TRBD2 matching 11 bases. Per germline, CDR1 KGHSH and CDR2 LQKENI. V trimming: 8 bases; J trimming: 3 bases; junction bases outside the gene matches: 6. The CDR3 totals 15 residues. The CDR3, as DNA: TGTGCCAGCGCAACCGGGACTAGCGGCTACAATGAGCAGTTCTTC. This codes for CASATGTSGYNEQFF.

The chain employs TRBV9 and TRBJ2-7, with 9 bases matching TRBD1. The V gene's germline CDR1 is SGDLS and CDR2 YYNGEE. The J segment lost 3 bases and the V segment lost 0 bases, leaving 7 bases of the junction unmatched. This CDR3 is built from 16 residues. CDR3 DNA sequence: TGTGCCAGCAGCGTAGAGCCGGGACAGGGCCTCTACGAGCAGTACTTC. It specifies CASSVEPGQGLYEQYF.

The sample holds a few counts of this clone. The rearrangement joins TRBV5-1 to TRBJ2-7; no definite D call. In germline, CDR1 is SGHRS, CDR2 YFSETQ. Trimming cost V 0 bases and J 2 bases, with 6 bases left between them. The CDR3 consists of 13 residues. CDR3 nucleotide sequence: TGCGCCAGCAGCTTGGCTTTAACCTACGAGCAGTACTTC. Translated, it gives CASSLALTYEQYF.

This clone was seen more than once but under ten times. The chain joins TRBV3-1 (or the pseudogene TRBV3-2) to TRBJ1-1; no firm D call. Germline V gene lookup returns CDR1 LGHDT and CDR2 YNNKEL (reference sequence). V gave up 4 bases and J gave up 0 bases, with 18 bases separating them. CDR3 size: 17 residues. The CDR3 sequence: CASSPRAPAPLNTEAFF. The CDR3 nucleotides read TGTGCCAGCAGCCCGCGGGCGCCGGCGCCCTTGAACACTGAAGCTTTCTTT.